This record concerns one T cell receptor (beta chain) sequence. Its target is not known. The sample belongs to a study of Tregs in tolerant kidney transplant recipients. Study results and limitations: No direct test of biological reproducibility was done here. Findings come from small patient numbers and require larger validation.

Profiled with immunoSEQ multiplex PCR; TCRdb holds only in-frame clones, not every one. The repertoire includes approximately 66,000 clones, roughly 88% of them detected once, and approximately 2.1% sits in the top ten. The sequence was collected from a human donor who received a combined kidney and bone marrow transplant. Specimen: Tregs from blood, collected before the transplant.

CDR3 region: CASSVYRGRTEAFF. In nucleotides, the CDR3 is TGTGCCAGCAGTGTATACAGGGGGCGTACTGAAGCTTTCTTT. V is TRBV6-1 and J is TRBJ1-1; 9 positions match TRBD1. V dropped 4 bases and J dropped 5; count of bases not matched to a gene: 5. This CDR3 is 14 amino acids long. The germline gives CDR1 MNHNS, CDR2 SASEGT.